This TCR beta chain was documented in a study of CD8 T cells in Susac syndrome. From germline, CDR1 is SGHTA and CDR2 FQGTGA. The CDR3 has 12 residues. V lost 9 bases, J lost 2 bases, and 8 bases lay in between. Patients with Susac syndrome fulfilled recently defined diagnostic criteria for definite or probable disease. cDNA came from approximately 0.5 to 1 ug RNA primed by random hexamers. A single record per CDR3 protein comes from TCRdb applying MiXCR to the immunoSEQ multiplex PCR reads. The data hold 95,000 to 150,000 distinct CDR3 sequences, with roughly 94% observed a single time. The sample taken for sequencing was CD8+ T cells from PBMCs. The rearrangement uses TRBV7-3 and TRBJ2-1; D not resolved. This TCR derives from a human donor with Susac syndrome. DNA for the CDR3: TGTGCCAGTGGGCCTGCCTACAATGAGCAGTTCTTC. Its translation: CASGPAYNEQFF.